This T cell receptor beta chain was found in a study of OX40 agonist ivuxolimab in advanced cancers. At the level of the study: The eligibility criteria allowed prior anti-PD-1, anti-PD-L1 or anti-CTLA-4 therapy, and under 50% had some.

From germline, CDR1 is SEHNR and CDR2 FQNEAQ (reference sequence). The CDR3 runs 14 residues. Trimming shortened V by 7 bases and J by 0 bases, and 11 bases separated the two germline ends. Sequencing used immunoSEQ multiplex PCR; TCRdb keeps in-frame clones, though not all of them. The repertoire holds 73,000 or so clones, with just over 85% as singletons. The genes are TRBV7-9 and TRBJ2-3, with D possibly matching TRBD2 (5 bases). The source material was CD4+ or CD8+ T cells sorted from blood, sampled in a trial of the OX40 agonist ivuxolimab. The sequence derives from an adult with an advanced solid tumor such as melanoma, head and neck, liver or kidney cancer. This chain's CDR3 is CASTVDSSTDTQYF. CDR3 sequence (DNA): TGTGCCAGCACCGTGGACTCAAGCACAGATACGCAGTATTTT.